The clone carrying this TCR beta chain was counted many times. Its antigen is unidentified. TCRdb recomputed clones from the PCR reads via MiXCR. Counted here are roughly 70,000 clones, less than 20% occurring once; the ten biggest clones make up about 13%. This specimen belongs to a study of metastatic and nonmetastatic thyroid tumors. Notes on the study in general: Malignant thyroid tumors reportedly had TCR beta diversity that was significantly higher than in benign nodules, in blood and tumor.

No treatment of any kind had been given to any patient before thyroid surgery. This TCR came from a female donor with papillary thyroid cancer or a benign thyroid nodule (not recorded which). Some clones in this sample may be carry-over from other donors' samples. Sequenced: blood.

CDR3 region: CASSLGRGQTYEQYF. The CDR3 DNA is TGTGCCAGCAGTTTGGGTCGAGGACAGACCTACGAGCAGTACTTC. The chain employs TRBV27 and TRBJ2-7, with D possibly TRBD1 on 6 matching bases. The CDR3 contains 15 residues. Germline assignment: CDR1 MNHEY and CDR2 SMNVEV (reference sequence). V lost 3 bases to trimming and J lost 2 bases, with 14 bases between them.